Below, 29 T cell receptor beta chains from the same sample are listed, as sequenced in a study of T-cell memory formation after mild COVID-19. Using its own MiXCR run on the 5' RACE reads, TCRdb lists one record per CDR3 protein. This table has a few hundred thousand distinct CDR3 sequences, 20% to 25% appearing once. Sequenced material: PBMCs or a T cell subset sorted from them (not recorded which). The source of these receptors is a man younger than 35 who had mild COVID-19 (a few samples of this study predate the infection). Cell type and time point are not known.

This clonotype was counted a few times. The rearrangement joins TRBV6-4 to TRBJ1-2; 7 bases align to TRBD1. The ends lost 3 bases at V and 8 bases at J; junction bases unmatched: 12. CDR1 is MRHNA, CDR2 SNTAGT, per germline. The CDR3 consists of 15 residues. CDR3 sequence reads: CASSEDREGPKGYTF. The CDR3 DNA reads as TGTGCCAGCAGTGAAGACAGGGAAGGGCCAAAAGGCTACACCTTC.

This clonotype has only a few counts. The rearrangement joins TRBV12-3 or TRBV12-4 to TRBJ2-7, with 9 nucleotides matching TRBD1. The CDR3 runs to 14 residues. Trimming cost V 4 bases and J 1 base; bases outside gene matches: 2. CDR3: CASSWGQGSYEQYF. The CDR3, as DNA: TGTGCCAGCAGTTGGGGACAGGGATCCTACGAGCAGTACTTC.

J is TRBJ2-7 and V is TRBV7-9; 8 nucleotides match TRBD2. The junction had 12 bases not matched to a gene; V was cut back by 7 bases and J by 10 bases. CDR3 length: 13 residues. Germline V gene lookup returns CDR1 SEHNR and CDR2 FQNEAQ (reference sequence). CDR3 nucleotides: TGTGCCAGCACCCGCCCCGGGGGGGTTCAACAGTACTTC. Translating gives CASTRPGGVQQYF.

The rearrangement links TRBV9 to TRBJ2-1, with D unclear. The CDR3 is made up of 12 amino acids. Looked up from germline, CDR1 is SGDLS and CDR2 is YYNGEE. V was trimmed by 0 bases and J by 9 bases, leaving 7 bases between them. DNA of the CDR3: TGTGCCAGCAGCGTAGCTGGGGTTGAGCAGTTCTTC. It encodes CASSVAGVEQFF.

This clonotype appeared a few times. This chain joins TRBV6-6 and TRBJ1-2; TRBD1 agrees at 9 bases. In germline, CDR1 is MNHNY, CDR2 SVGAGI (reference sequence). This CDR3 has 15 amino acids. Germline trimming cut 6 bases from V and 4 bases from J; bases unmatched to any gene: 9. In DNA form, the CDR3 reads TGTGCCAGCAGCCTGACCCGGGACAGGGTCTATGGCTACACCTTC. Its translation is CASSLTRDRVYGYTF.

This clonotype was counted a few times. V and J are TRBV4-3 and TRBJ2-3, with TRBD1 matching over 7 bases. The CDR3 totals 17 residues. Germline V gene lookup returns CDR1 LGHNA and CDR2 YSLEER. V shed 2 bases, J shed 2 bases, and the junction held 10 bases outside the gene matches. In DNA form, the CDR3 reads TGCGCCAGCAGCCAACAAGCACAGGGGACCCCCACAGATACGCAGTATTTT. It codes for CASSQQAQGTPTDTQYF.

The chain links TRBV6-6 to TRBJ2-7, with TRBD1 matching 9 bases. CDR3 length: 13 residues. V lost 6 bases to trimming and J lost 2 bases; unmatched junction nucleotides: 2. Germline V gives CDR1 MNHNY, CDR2 SVGAGI (reference sequence). CDR3 sequence (DNA): TGTGCCAGCAGCCGGACAGGGGCCTACGAGCAGTACGTC. Translated: CASSRTGAYEQYV.

This clonotype was picked up a small number of times. CDR3 bases: TGTGCCAGCAGCCAAGTACCCGGGGGGAGCAATCAGCCCCAGCATTTT. Translated: CASSQVPGGSNQPQHF. The chain recombines TRBV4-2 with TRBJ1-5; weak D call: TRBD1 (5 bases). The CDR3 spans 16 residues. V lost 1 base, J lost 1 base, and 11 bases lay in between. Looked up from germline, CDR1 is LGHNA and CDR2 is YNFKEQ.

The chain combines TRBV20-1 with TRBJ2-3; D is unresolved. Trimming left V 2 bases short and J 4 bases short, with 7 bases between. The CDR3 consists of 12 residues. The germline V gene has CDR1 DFQATT and CDR2 SNEGSKA (reference sequence). This CDR3 reads CSARQAADTQYF. CDR3 coding DNA: TGCAGTGCTAGACAGGCCGCAGATACGCAGTATTTT.

This clonotype was seen more than once but under ten times. The CDR3 region is CASSFPGQDYGYTF. The CDR3 DNA is TGTGCCAGCAGCTTCCCGGGGCAAGACTATGGCTACACCTTC. The chain joins TRBV5-6 to TRBJ1-2; perhaps TRBD1 as D (5 bases). The germline CDR1 and CDR2 sequences are SGHDT and YYEEEE. This CDR3 is built from 14 residues. V was trimmed by 2 bases and J by 3 bases, leaving 11 bases between them.

This clonotype appeared a few times. The chain has TRBV6-2 or TRBV6-3 and TRBJ1-1, with TRBD1 as a possible D gene (6 bases). Trimming took off 0 bases at V and 1 base at J, with 15 bases between the two ends. The CDR3 totals 17 residues. Germline CDR1 is MNHEY and CDR2 is SVGEGT. The CDR3 DNA reads as TGTGCCAGCAGTTACTCGATAGGGGGAGAGGCGAACACTGAAGCTTTCTTT. It encodes CASSYSIGGEANTEAFF.

The J gene is TRBJ2-5, the V gene TRBV20-1, with TRBD1 identical over 7 bases. Unmatched junction bases numbered 3, after V lost 4 bases and J lost 4 bases. Per the germline V gene, CDR1 is DFQATT and CDR2 is SNEGSKA (reference sequence). CDR3 length: 12 residues. CDR3 in DNA: TGCAGTGCTAAGGGACAGCGAGAGACCCAGTACTTC. It codes for CSAKGQRETQYF.

The chain uses TRBV10-3 and TRBJ2-3; D is unresolved. The length of the CDR3 is 15 residues. The V gene's germline CDR1 is ENHRY and CDR2 SYGVKD. The V end was cut by 0 bases, the J end by 5 bases, with 12 bases between. CDR3 nucleotides: TGTGCCATCAGTGAGTCCAAAGTACTTGGAGATACGCAGTATTTT. Translation: CAISESKVLGDTQYF.

A few counts support this clonotype. The J gene is TRBJ2-7, the V gene TRBV6-5; 7 positions agree with TRBD1. The J segment lost 3 bases and the V segment lost 4 bases, leaving 3 bases of the junction unmatched. This CDR3 spans 13 amino acids. Germline-derived CDR1 and CDR2 are MNHEY and SVGAGI. The CDR3 loop reads CASSSRTGYEQYF. The DNA for the CDR3 is TGTGCCAGCAGTTCCAGGACAGGCTACGAGCAGTACTTC.

The chain joins TRBV6-2 or TRBV6-3 to TRBJ2-7; TRBD2 is a possible D gene (5 bases). Germline loops: CDR1 MNHEY, CDR2 SVGEGT. V was clipped by 0 bases and J by 7 bases, with 10 bases between them. The CDR3 is 13 residues long. CDR3 amino acids: CASSYSGNREQYV. The DNA for the CDR3 is TGTGCCAGCAGTTACTCCGGGAATAGGGAGCAGTACGTC.

This chain uses TRBV10-3 with TRBJ1-2, with D unclear. Germline assignment: CDR1 ENHRY and CDR2 SYGVKD. V was shortened by 4 bases and J by 4 bases, with 7 bases between the two germline ends. There are 12 residues in the CDR3. The CDR3 reads CAISAAVYGYTF. CDR3 DNA sequence: TGTGCCATCAGTGCGGCAGTCTATGGCTACACCTTC.

This sequence joins TRBV5-1 and TRBJ2-7; TRBD2 matches 12 bases. With V trimmed by 4 bases and J by 3 bases, 5 bases remained unmatched. CDR3 length: 15 amino acids. Germline CDR1 SGHRS, CDR2 YFSETQ. The CDR3 DNA is TGCGCCAGCAGCGGACTAGCGGGGATTGACTACGAGCAGTACTTC. This encodes CASSGLAGIDYEQYF.

This chain uses TRBV7-2 with TRBJ1-1; 7 bases fit TRBD1. The CDR3 runs to 13 residues. Germline V CDR1 and CDR2: SGHTA, FQGNSA. V gave up 5 bases and J gave up 6 bases; unmatched junction bases: 6. The CDR3 sequence is CASSQGQVPEAFF. Here the CDR3 DNA reads TGTGCCAGCAGCCAAGGACAGGTGCCTGAAGCTTTCTTT. Combining the CDR3 with reference TRBV7-2 and TRBJ1-1 gives the whole variable domain GAGVSQSPSNKVTEKGKDVELRCDPISGHTALYWYRQSLGQGLEFLIYFQGNSAPDKSGLPSDRFSAERTGGSVSTLTIQRTQQEDSAVYLCASSQGQVPEAFFGQGTRLTVV.

CDR3 loop: CASSLGPGPVSEAFF. Written as DNA, the CDR3 is TGTGCCAGCTCACTGGGGCCGGGACCCGTATCGGAAGCTTTCTTT. The J gene is TRBJ1-1, the V gene TRBV12-3 or TRBV12-4; possible D gene TRBD1, 5 bases. The CDR3 covers 15 residues. Deletions cut 8 bases from V and 8 bases from J, with 24 bases between.

The chain recombines TRBV6-2 or TRBV6-3 with TRBJ2-3; D may be TRBD2 (6 bases). V lost 2 bases and J 5 bases, leaving 11 bases between the germline ends. This CDR3 is 14 amino acids long. Germline V lookup: CDR1 MNHEY, CDR2 SVGEGT. The CDR3 sequence: CASSYRRGLDTQYF. For the CDR3, the DNA is TGTGCCAGCAGTTACCGGCGGGGATTAGATACGCAGTATTTT.

The chain couples TRBV7-2 to TRBJ1-1; no clear D. Germline V gene sequence: CDR1 SGHTA, CDR2 FQGNSA. The CDR3 runs to 12 residues. V lost 5 bases to trimming and J lost 6 bases, with 10 bases between them. The DNA of the CDR3 is TGTGCCAGCAGCGTGTGGACGGCTGAAGCTTTCTTT. It is translated as CASSVWTAEAFF.

This clonotype has ten or more counts. V is TRBV5-1 and J is TRBJ2-1, with a possible D match to TRBD2 (6 bases). The V gene lost 0 bases and the J gene lost 1 base, with 14 bases spanning the gap. CDR3 size: 17 residues. From germline, CDR1 is SGHRS and CDR2 YFSETQ. CDR3 in amino acids: CASSLAWVGRSYNEQFF. The CDR3 DNA sequence: TGCGCCAGCAGCTTGGCCTGGGTGGGGAGGTCCTACAATGAGCAGTTCTTC. The full variable domain, completed using reference TRBV5-1 and TRBJ2-1, is KAGVTQTPRYLIKTRGQQVTLSCSPISGHRSVSWYQQTPGQGLQFLFEYFSETQRNKGNFPGRFSGRQFSNSRSEMNVSTLELGDSALYLCASSLAWVGRSYNEQFFGPGTRLTVL.

The rearrangement uses TRBV6-5 and TRBJ1-5; unclear D gene. Trimming took off 5 bases at V and 3 bases at J, with 5 bases between the two ends. The CDR3 extends over 12 amino acids. CDR1 is MNHEY and CDR2 is SVGAGI in the germline V gene. CDR3: CASSNINQPQHF. The CDR3 DNA follows: TGTGCCAGCAGTAACATCAATCAGCCCCAGCATTTT.

This clonotype occurred a few times. The V gene is TRBV19, the J gene TRBJ2-2, with a possible D match to TRBD1 (5 bases). V dropped 8 bases and J dropped 7 bases, with 11 bases sitting between them. Germline V gives CDR1 LNHDA, CDR2 SQIVND (reference sequence). This CDR3 comprises 12 residues. The CDR3 loop is CASQDMVGELFF. Written as DNA, the CDR3 is TGTGCCAGTCAGGACATGGTCGGGGAGCTGTTTTTT.

V is TRBV6-2 or TRBV6-3 and J is TRBJ1-5; 7 nucleotides line up with TRBD1. Germline V gives CDR1 MNHEY, CDR2 SVGEGT. This CDR3 is 16 amino acids long. The J segment lost 3 bases and the V segment lost 6 bases, leaving 11 bases of the junction unmatched. The CDR3 protein is CASREIGGRDNQPQHF. CDR3 in DNA: TGTGCCAGCAGAGAGATAGGGGGCCGAGACAATCAGCCCCAGCATTTT.

This rearrangement joins TRBV27 to TRBJ1-4; 8 nucleotides match TRBD1. This CDR3 has 17 residues. V trimming: 4 bases; J trimming: 3 bases; junction bases outside the gene matches: 10. Per germline, CDR1 MNHEY and CDR2 SMNVEV (reference sequence). CDR3 DNA: TGTGCCAGCAGTTACTCGACAGGGGCGGCGGCTAATGAAAAACTGTTTTTT. This codes for CASSYSTGAAANEKLFF.

The V call is TRBV28, the J call TRBJ2-3; D tentatively fits TRBD1 or TRBD2 (5 bases each). The CDR3 has 12 amino acids. CDR1 and CDR2 from the germline V gene are MDHEN and SYDVKM. Trimming shortened V by 8 bases and J by 6 bases, and 12 bases separated the two germline ends. The CDR3 coding sequence is TGTGCCAGCCAGGCTGGGACGGATACGCAGTATTTT. Its protein is CASQAGTDTQYF.

The V and J genes are TRBV25-1 and TRBJ2-3, with unresolved D. In germline, CDR1 is MGHDK, CDR2 SYGVNS. The CDR3 has 15 residues. Trimming stripped 3 bases from V and 2 bases from J, with 12 bases between. The CDR3 nucleotides read TGTGCCAGCAGTGATTCGGTACATTACACAGATACGCAGTATTTT. This sequence encodes CASSDSVHYTDTQYF.

V and J are TRBV7-3 and TRBJ1-2; D not resolved. V was trimmed by 5 bases and J by 5 bases, leaving 15 bases between them. This CDR3 contains 14 residues. Germline V CDR1 and CDR2: SGHTA, FQGTGA. The CDR3 sequence: CASSRDGAEYGYTF. The DNA of the CDR3 is TGTGCCAGCAGCCGCGACGGCGCCGAATATGGCTACACCTTC.